Given below is one TCR beta chain in context. Antigen specificity is unknown. Patients showing uncontrolled infection, other autoimmune disease, pregnancy or lactation were ineligible. Each diagnosis drew on symptoms, thyroxine, TRAb, thyroid ultrasound and orbital computed tomography findings. The sample originates from a study of T cells in Graves' hyperthyroidism and ophthalmopathy. Points from the study as a whole: By a 13 V-J model, ophthalmopathy was set apart from stable hyperthyroidism.

There were TCR beta CDR3 regions amplified from RNA transcripts. Primed by the HTBI set, a first-round RT-PCR was run on the TCR CDR3. TCRdb passed the multiplex PCR reads through MiXCR, listing each CDR3 protein once. The sample shows hundreds of thousands of distinct CDR3 sequences, approximately 40% of them seen only once. This CDR3 contains 15 residues. The germline gives CDR1 KGHDR, CDR2 SFDVKD. The ends were cut back, 5 bases at V and 0 bases at J, with 13 bases in the middle. The sequenced material came from blood. This sequence was found in a woman aged 35 to 49 with Graves' hyperthyroidism. This chain connects TRBV24-1 to TRBJ2-7; possibly TRBD1 or TRBD2 for D (5 bases each). The CDR3 nucleotides are TGTGCCACCAGTGTAGACGGGACCCTCTCCTACGAGCAGTACTTC. Its protein is CATSVDGTLSYEQYF.